The rows below give T cell receptor beta chains drawn from one sample of a study of T cells in localized non-small cell lung cancer. Using immunoSEQ multiplex PCR, the repertoire was profiled, and TCRdb retains in-frame clones only, with some absent. Of about 77,000 clones in the sample, more than 70% were seen once. Sequencing used peripheral blood, obtained before any cancer treatment. These receptors came from a woman aged 35 to 69 with stage I squamous cell lung carcinoma. Both conserved end residues are part of each CDR3. Each record gives: D gene, J gene, V gene, clone size, CDR3 protein, CDR3 DNA. D genes are given only for firm matches. Clone size is not always given. Where it is, it says once, few, many or a class for expanded clones.

D: -
J: TRBJ1-4
V: TRBV7-9
size: few
CDR3: CASGETANEKLFF
DNA: TGTGCCAGCGGGGAGACGGCTAATGAAAAACTGTTTTTT

D: -
J: TRBJ1-6
V: TRBV18
size: -
CDR3: CASSPQGNSPLHF
DNA: TGTGCCAGCTCACCTCAAGGGAATTCACCCCTCCACTTT

D: -
J: TRBJ1-3
V: TRBV19
size: -
CDR3: CASSIPQTSGNTIYF
DNA: TGTGCCAGTAGTATACCACAGACCTCTGGAAACACCATATATTTT

D: -
J: TRBJ2-3
V: TRBV5-1
size: -
CDR3: CASSLERSTDTQYF
DNA: TGCGCCAGCAGCTTGGAACGGAGCACAGATACGCAGTATTTT

D: -
J: TRBJ1-1
V: TRBV5-8
size: once
CDR3: CASTDPGGAFF
DNA: TGTGCCAGCACCGATCCCGGGGGAGCTTTCTTT

D: TRBD1
J: TRBJ1-1
V: TRBV7-3
size: -
CDR3: CASSRQGSLAEAFF
DNA: TGTGCCAGCAGCAGACAGGGGAGCCTCGCTGAAGCTTTCTTT

D: -
J: TRBJ2-2
V: TRBV6-4
size: -
CDR3: CASSDSGRPTGELFF
DNA: TGTGCCAGCAGTGACTCTGGGAGACCCACCGGGGAGCTGTTTTTT

D: TRBD1
J: TRBJ1-2
V: TRBV5-1
size: -
CDR3: CASSPDRVINYGYTF
DNA: TGCGCCAGCAGCCCGGACAGGGTTATAAACTATGGCTACACCTTC

D: -
J: TRBJ1-1
V: TRBV15
size: -
CDR3: CATSRDLFRAGNTEAFF
DNA: TGTGCCACCAGCAGAGATCTTTTCAGAGCGGGGAACACTGAAGCTTTCTTT

D: TRBD1
J: TRBJ2-7
V: TRBV2
size: -
CDR3: CASSGRDRGTYEQYF
DNA: TGTGCCAGCAGTGGTCGGGACAGGGGGACCTACGAGCAGTACTTC

D: -
J: TRBJ1-1
V: TRBV6-5
size: few
CDR3: CASSWRGLMNTEAFF
DNA: TGTGCCAGCAGTTGGCGGGGTCTAATGAACACTGAAGCTTTCTTT

D: -
J: TRBJ2-1
V: TRBV5-1
size: -
CDR3: CASSLGTDYNEQFF
DNA: TGCGCCAGCAGCTTGGGGACAGATTACAATGAGCAGTTCTTC

D: TRBD1
J: TRBJ1-3
V: TRBV9
size: once
CDR3: CASSDLTGGGNTIYF
DNA: TGTGCCAGCAGCGATTTGACAGGGGGCGGAAACACCATATATTTT

D: -
J: TRBJ2-4
V: TRBV4-2
size: -
CDR3: CASSLPRGGEDIQYF
DNA: TGTGCCAGCAGCCTCCCGCGGGGCGGGGAGGACATTCAGTACTTC

D: -
J: TRBJ1-1
V: TRBV25-1
size: -
CDR3: CASSFSSLNTEAFF
DNA: TGTGCCAGCAGTTTCTCCTCACTGAACACTGAAGCTTTCTTT

D: TRBD1
J: TRBJ1-2
V: TRBV4-2
size: -
CDR3: CASSPHPGQGNGYTF
DNA: TGTGCCAGCAGCCCCCATCCTGGACAGGGGAATGGCTACACCTTC

D: TRBD2
J: TRBJ2-5
V: TRBV11-2
size: -
CDR3: CASSPGGLETQYF
DNA: TGTGCCAGCAGCCCCGGGGGGTTGGAGACCCAGTACTTC

D: TRBD1
J: TRBJ2-7
V: TRBV11-2
size: -
CDR3: CASSLERTGTYEQYF
DNA: TGTGCCAGCAGCTTAGAGAGGACAGGGACCTACGAGCAGTACTTC

D: TRBD1
J: TRBJ2-4
V: TRBV5-1
size: -
CDR3: CASSSSGTVNIQYF
DNA: TGCGCCAGCAGCTCATCCGGGACAGTGAACATTCAGTACTTC

D: -
J: TRBJ1-5
V: TRBV9
size: -
CDR3: CASSVGVGNNQPQHF
DNA: TGTGCCAGCAGCGTAGGGGTAGGGAACAATCAGCCCCAGCATTTT

D: TRBD2
J: TRBJ2-7
V: TRBV7-9
size: once
CDR3: CASSFSGGTYEQYF
DNA: TGTGCCAGCAGCTTTAGCGGGGGGACCTACGAGCAGTACTTC

D: -
J: TRBJ1-3
V: TRBV5-1
size: -
CDR3: CASSLAAFTPGNTIYF
DNA: TGCGCCAGCAGCTTGGCCGCGTTTACACCTGGAAACACCATATATTTT